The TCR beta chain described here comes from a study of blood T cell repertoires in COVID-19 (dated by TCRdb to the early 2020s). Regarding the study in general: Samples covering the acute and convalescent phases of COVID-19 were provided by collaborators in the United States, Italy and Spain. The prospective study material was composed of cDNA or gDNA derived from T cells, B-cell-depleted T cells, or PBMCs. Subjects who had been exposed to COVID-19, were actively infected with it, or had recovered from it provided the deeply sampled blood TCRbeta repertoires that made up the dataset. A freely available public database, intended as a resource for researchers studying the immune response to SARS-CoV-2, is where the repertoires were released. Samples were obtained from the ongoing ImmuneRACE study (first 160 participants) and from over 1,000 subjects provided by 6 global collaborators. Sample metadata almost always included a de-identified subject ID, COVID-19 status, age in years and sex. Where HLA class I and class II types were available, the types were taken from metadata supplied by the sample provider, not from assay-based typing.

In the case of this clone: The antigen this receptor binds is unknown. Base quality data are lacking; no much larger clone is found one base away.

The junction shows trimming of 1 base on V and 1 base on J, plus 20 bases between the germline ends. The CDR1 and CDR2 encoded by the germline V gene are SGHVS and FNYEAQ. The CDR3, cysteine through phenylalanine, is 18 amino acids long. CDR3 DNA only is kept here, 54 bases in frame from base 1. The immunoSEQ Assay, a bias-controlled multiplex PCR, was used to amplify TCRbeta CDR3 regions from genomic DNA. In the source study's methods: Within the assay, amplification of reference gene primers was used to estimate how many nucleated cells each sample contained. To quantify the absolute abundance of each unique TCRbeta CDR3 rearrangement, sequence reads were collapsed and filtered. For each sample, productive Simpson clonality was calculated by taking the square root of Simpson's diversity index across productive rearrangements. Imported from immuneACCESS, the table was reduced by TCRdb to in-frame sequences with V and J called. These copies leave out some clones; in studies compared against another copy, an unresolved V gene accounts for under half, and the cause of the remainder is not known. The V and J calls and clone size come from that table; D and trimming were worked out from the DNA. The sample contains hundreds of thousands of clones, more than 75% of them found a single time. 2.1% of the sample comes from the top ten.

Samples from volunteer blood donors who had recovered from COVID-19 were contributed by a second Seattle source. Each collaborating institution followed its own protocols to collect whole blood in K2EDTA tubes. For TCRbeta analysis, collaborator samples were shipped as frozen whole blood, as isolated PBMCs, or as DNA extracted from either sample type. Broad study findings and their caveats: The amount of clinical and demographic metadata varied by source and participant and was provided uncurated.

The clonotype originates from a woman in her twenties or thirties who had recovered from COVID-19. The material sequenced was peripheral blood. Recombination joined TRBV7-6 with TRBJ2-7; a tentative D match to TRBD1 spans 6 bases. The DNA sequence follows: TGTGCCAGCAGCTTAGAAGCCTATGGGCCAGGGGCATCCTACGAGCAGTACTTC. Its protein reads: CASSLEAYGPGASYEQYF.